This T cell receptor beta chain is drawn from a study of PD-L1 blockade in urothelial cancer. The overall study: Intravenous atezolizumab, 1,200 mg every 3 weeks, was begun by patients in the mid-2010s. Among blood samples, the median T cell count was approximately 150,000. Twenty-five of 29 patients were men who had bladder-origin urothelial cancer.

Germline loops: CDR1 LNHNV, CDR2 YYDKDF (reference sequence). The trim removed 1 base at V and 10 bases at J, leaving 6 bases unmatched. This CDR3 region has 13 residues. Time point of the sample: pretreatment peripheral blood. A spike-in of synthetic TCR analog templates was added to each PCR. The method was immunoSEQ multiplex PCR; TCRdb's version includes in-frame clones alone and lacks a portion of them. The sample holds around 130,000 clones, 70% to 85% seen once. Sequenced material: PBMCs, taken around atezolizumab (anti-PD-L1) treatment. The chain has TRBV15 and TRBJ2-7, with 8 bases aligning to TRBD1. This sequence originates from a man aged 45 to 65 with urothelial cancer. The CDR3 sequence is CATSRGQGPIQYF. The CDR3 coding sequence is TGTGCCACCAGCAGAGGACAGGGGCCAATTCAGTACTTC.